This T cell receptor beta chain was recovered during a study of T-cell reconstitution after alpha-beta-depleted transplantation in children. CDR1 is MNHNS and CDR2 is SASEGT in the germline V gene. Trimming took 2 bases from V and 5 from J, leaving 10 bases between them. The CDR3 is 14 residues long. Preparation of the TCRbeta library used unique molecular identifiers. Each CDR3 protein gets one entry after TCRdb re-called the PCR reads with MiXCR. Altogether 300,000 to 400,000 distinct CDR3 sequences are present, around 15% being singletons, with the ten largest covering around 38%. This sequence was found in a male patient aged 2 to 9 who had a stem cell transplant for acute lymphoblastic leukemia, so the T cells may come from the graft donor. Sequenced material: PBMCs, mostly from graft donor cells, taken 360 days after TCRalphabeta/CD19-depleted stem cell transplant. V and J are TRBV6-1 and TRBJ2-1; D gene uncertain. CDR3 sequence (DNA): TGTGCCAGCAGTGAAAGGCGGATTAACAATGAGCAGTTCTTC. The encoded protein is CASSERRINNEQFF.